This TCR beta chain derives from a study of blood T cells in healthy people across ages. Study results and caveats: Researchers said unsorted PBMCs prevented a conclusive naive versus antigen-experienced comparison.

Through a sample-barcoded 5' primer and a J-beta primer mix, a second PCR was run for roughly 6 to 11 cycles. One entry per CDR3 protein results from TCRdb running MiXCR on the 5' RACE reads. Seen here are about 1.5 million distinct CDR3 sequences, about 40% observed once, and the top ten hold roughly 7.9%. The CDR3 is made up of 14 amino acids. The ends lost 7 bases at V and 5 bases at J; junction bases unmatched: 6. CDR1 and CDR2 (germline): LGHDT, YNNKEL (reference sequence). As to this clonotype: Antigen specificity is unknown.

The chain has TRBV3-1 and TRBJ2-5, with 11 nucleotides matching TRBD2. The source material was blood. The receptor's source is a woman under 30 in good health. The CDR3 loop reads CASTLLAGEETQYF. As DNA, the CDR3 is TGTGCCAGCACCCTACTAGCGGGAGAGGAGACCCAGTACTTC.